A selection of T cell receptor beta chains follows, all from one sample in a study of cytomegalovirus exposure and HLA in healthy donors. The table came from immunoSEQ multiplex PCR; TCRdb's copy has only in-frame clones and leaves some out. The table shows about 170,000 clones, with approximately 65% occurring only once. The material sequenced was PBMCs. Receptor source: a man in his forties or fifties in good health and CMV-seronegative. Both conserved end residues are part of each CDR3. The D gene is left open where the match is weak. The size field is filled for only some rows; it gives once, few, many or a size class.

>NA|TRBJ2-7|TRBV7-9|TRBD1
TGTGCCAGCAGCTTAGCCCCAGGGGGCACCTACGAGCAGTACTTC
CASSLAPGGTYEQYF
>few|TRBJ2-1|TRBV7-2|NA
TGTGCCAGCAGCAGAGAGACAGGCTACTACAATGAGCAGTTCTTC
CASSRETGYYNEQFF
>NA|TRBJ2-7|TRBV19|TRBD2
TGTGCCAGTAGGGAGCGGGGCGCCTACGAGCAGTACTTC
CASRERGAYEQYF
>NA|TRBJ1-1|TRBV6-1|TRBD1
TGTGCCAGCGGCGAAGGACCCGGAAAAATCGGAGGGACAGGGGTCACTGAAGCTTTCTTT
CASGEGPGKIGGTGVTEAFF
>NA|TRBJ2-3|TRBV7-9|NA
TGTGCCAGCAGCGAACTAGGACAGACTACAGATACGCAGTATTTT
CASSELGQTTDTQYF
>NA|TRBJ1-1|TRBV19|NA
TGTGCCAGTACCAACGGGGGGAACACTGAAGCTTTCTTT
CASTNGGNTEAFF
>NA|TRBJ2-3|TRBV2|NA
TGTGCCAGCAGTCAGGGCCTTAGCACAGATACGCAGTATTTT
CASSQGLSTDTQYF
>few|TRBJ2-1|TRBV5-4|NA
TGTGCCAGCAGCTTGGCACAATTCACAGGGAGCTCCTACAATGAGCAGTTCTTC
CASSLAQFTGSSYNEQFF
>NA|TRBJ1-5|TRBV19|TRBD1
TGTGCCAGTAGTCGTAATACAGGGGGCAGAGGTCAGCCCCAGCATTTT
CASSRNTGGRGQPQHF
>NA|TRBJ1-2|TRBV27|TRBD1
TGTGCCAGCAGCCGGGACAGGGGTCCGAATGGCTACACCTTC
CASSRDRGPNGYTF
>NA|TRBJ1-5|TRBV30|NA
TGTGCCTGGAGTGAACGGAGCAATCAGCCCCAGCATTTT
CAWSERSNQPQHF
>NA|TRBJ2-3|TRBV5-8|TRBD2
TGTGCCAGCAGCCCACTAGCGGGGGGGCCAAGCACAGATACGCAGTATTTT
CASSPLAGGPSTDTQYF
>NA|TRBJ2-3|TRBV7-2|NA
TGTGCCAGCAGCTTAGCTAGCGTCACAGATATGCAGTATTTT
CASSLASVTDMQYF
>NA|TRBJ2-7|TRBV7-9|TRBD2
TGTGCCAGCAGCCCCACGGCTGGGCGGGAGCTCTACGAGCAGTACTTC
CASSPTAGRELYEQYF
>NA|TRBJ2-7|TRBV5-6|NA
TGTGCCAGCAGCCCGATTCGGGGTCTCGAGCAGTACTTC
CASSPIRGLEQYF
>once|TRBJ1-5|TRBV7-9|NA
TGTGCCAGCAGCCACTGGACAGTAAGGAGCAATCAGCCCCAGCATTTT
CASSHWTVRSNQPQHF
>NA|TRBJ2-1|TRBV9|TRBD2
TGTGCCAGCAGCGTAGGTTTAGCGGGTGACAATGAGCAGTTCTTC
CASSVGLAGDNEQFF
>NA|TRBJ1-5|TRBV30|TRBD1
TGTGCCTGGAGTCCCGGGACAGGGGGCAATCAGCCCCAGCATTTT
CAWSPGTGGNQPQHF